This T cell receptor (beta chain) was recovered during a study of Ad26.COV2.S vaccination and SARS-CoV-2 variants. Sample treatment: some 19 received Ad26.COV2.S at low or high dose, single or two shots; 5 received placebo; per-sample allocation not given. Samples came from day 63 after the first vaccine or placebo injection. The sample came from a Boston adult aged 18-55 years. Per germline, CDR1 MNHEY and CDR2 SVGAGI. This CDR3 is built from 14 residues. Trimming stripped 4 bases from V and 2 bases from J, with 9 bases between. TCRdb keeps only in-frame clones here, not all; method: immunoSEQ multiplex PCR. In the table there are nearly 400,000 clones, 89% of which are singletons.

The specimen was peripheral blood, collected in a trial of Ad26.COV2.S vaccine versus placebo. The chain links TRBV6-5 to TRBJ1-5; D is unresolved. The source of this sequence is a person aged 18-60 years who received the Ad26.COV2.S COVID-19 vaccine or a placebo. CDR3 in amino acids: CASSFGPGNQPQHF. The CDR3 DNA follows: TGTGCCAGCAGTTTCGGACCGGGCAATCAGCCCCAGCATTTT.